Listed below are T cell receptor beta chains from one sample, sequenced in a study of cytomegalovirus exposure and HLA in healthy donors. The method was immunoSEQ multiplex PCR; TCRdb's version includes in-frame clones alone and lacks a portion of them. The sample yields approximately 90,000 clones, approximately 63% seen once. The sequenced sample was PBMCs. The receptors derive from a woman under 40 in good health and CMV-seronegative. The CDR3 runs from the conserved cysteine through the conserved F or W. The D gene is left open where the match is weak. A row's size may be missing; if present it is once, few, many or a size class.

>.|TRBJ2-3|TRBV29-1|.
CSVAGTWLTDTQYF
TGCAGCGTCGCCGGGACTTGGCTCACAGATACGCAGTATTTT
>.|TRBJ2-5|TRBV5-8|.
CASSLETQYF
TGTGCCAGCAGCCTAGAGACCCAGTACTTC
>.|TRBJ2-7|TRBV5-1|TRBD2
CASTGGVNEQYF
TGCGCCAGCACCGGGGGGGTGAACGAGCAGTACTTC
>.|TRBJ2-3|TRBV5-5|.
CASSLGGGAFGDTQYF
TGTGCCAGCAGCTTGGGTGGGGGGGCGTTTGGGGATACGCAGTATTTT
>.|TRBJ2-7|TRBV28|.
CAGGRPHYEQYF
TGTGCCGGAGGACGGCCACACTACGAGCAGTACTTC
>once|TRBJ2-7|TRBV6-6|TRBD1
CASSYQGADEQYF
TGTGCCAGCAGTTACCAGGGGGCGGACGAGCAGTACTTC
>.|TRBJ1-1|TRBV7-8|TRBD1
CASSPQPGQVIHTEAFF
TGTGCCAGCAGCCCCCAGCCGGGACAGGTTATACACACTGAAGCTTTCTTT
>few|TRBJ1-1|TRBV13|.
CASSLGAEDNTEAFF
TGTGCCAGCAGCTTAGGGGCAGAAGATAACACTGAAGCTTTCTTT
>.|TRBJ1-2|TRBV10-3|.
CAISGPDSYGYTF
TGTGCCATCAGTGGGCCCGACAGCTATGGCTACACCTTC
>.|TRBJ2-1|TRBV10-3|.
CAISAHDKEGEQFF
TGTGCCATCAGTGCCCATGACAAAGAAGGTGAGCAGTTCTTC
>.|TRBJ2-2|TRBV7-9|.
CAGARGTGELFF
TGTGCCGGAGCACGGGGGACCGGGGAGCTGTTTTTT
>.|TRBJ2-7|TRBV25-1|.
CASSELGSAGLYEQYF
TGTGCCAGCAGTGAGTTAGGCTCGGCAGGGCTATACGAGCAGTACTTC
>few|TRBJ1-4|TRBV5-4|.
CASSNGLRTNEKLFF
TGTGCCAGCAGCAATGGTTTGCGGACTAATGAAAAACTGTTTTTT
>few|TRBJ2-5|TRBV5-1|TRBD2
CASSLAGAETQYF
TGCGCCAGCAGCCTAGCGGGGGCAGAGACCCAGTACTTC
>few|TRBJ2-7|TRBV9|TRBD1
CASSTGGAYEQYF
TGTGCCAGCAGTACAGGGGGCGCTTACGAGCAGTACTTC
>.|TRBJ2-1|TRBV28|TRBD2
CASSLIGRLAGVTVDEQFF
TGTGCCAGCAGTTTAATTGGACGGCTAGCGGGAGTAACTGTCGATGAGCAGTTCTTC
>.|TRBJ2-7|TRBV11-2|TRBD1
CASSLRDRDYEQYF
TGTGCCAGCAGCCTGCGGGACAGGGACTACGAGCAGTACTTC
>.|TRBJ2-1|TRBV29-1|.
CSVVGSGIYNERFF
.
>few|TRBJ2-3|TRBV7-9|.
CASSLGYSSEDTQYF
TGTGCCAGCAGCTTAGGGTATTCTAGCGAGGATACGCAGTATTTT
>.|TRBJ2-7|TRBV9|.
CASSPQGPSEQYF
TGTGCCAGCAGCCCCCAGGGGCCCAGCGAGCAGTACTTC
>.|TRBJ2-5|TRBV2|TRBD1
CVHRGEETQYF
TGTGTACACAGGGGAGAAGAGACCCAGTACTTC
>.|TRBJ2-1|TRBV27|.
CASRTTRGGPFAREQFF
TGTGCCAGCAGAACCACTAGGGGGGGACCCTTTGCAAGAGAGCAGTTCTTC
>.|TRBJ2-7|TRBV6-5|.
CASSYFAGAYEQYF
TGTGCCAGCAGTTACTTTGCAGGGGCCTACGAGCAGTACTTC
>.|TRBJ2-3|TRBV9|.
CASSVDKRNRPNKADTQYF
TGTGCCAGCAGCGTAGATAAGCGGAACAGACCAAATAAGGCAGATACGCAGTATTTT
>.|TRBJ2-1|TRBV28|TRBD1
CASRTQGIYNEQFF
TGTGCCAGCAGGACACAGGGGATCTACAATGAGCAGTTCTTC
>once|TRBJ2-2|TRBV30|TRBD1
CAWISGTGVTGELFF
TGTGCCTGGATAAGCGGGACAGGGGTCACCGGGGAGCTGTTTTTT
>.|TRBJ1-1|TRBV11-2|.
CASSLGQNTEAFF
TGTGCCAGCAGCTTAGGGCAGAACACTGAAGCTTTCTTT
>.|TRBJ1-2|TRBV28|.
CASITSGEGGNYTF
TGTGCCAGCATCACTAGCGGGGAAGGGGGGAACTACACCTTC
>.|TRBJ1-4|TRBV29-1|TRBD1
CSATGTGAEKLFF
TGCAGCGCTACCGGGACAGGGGCTGAAAAACTGTTTTTT
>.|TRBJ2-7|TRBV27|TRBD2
CASSLSSGGVSYEQYF
TGTGCCAGCAGTTTATCGAGCGGGGGAGTGTCCTACGAGCAGTACTTC
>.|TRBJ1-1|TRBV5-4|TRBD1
CASSSSGQAYTEAFF
TGTGCCAGCAGCTCCTCGGGACAGGCCTACACTGAAGCTTTCTTT
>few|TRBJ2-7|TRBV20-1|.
CSAKAAYEQYF
TGCAGTGCTAAGGCGGCCTACGAGCAGTACTTC
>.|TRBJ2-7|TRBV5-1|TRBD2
CASSWGGEQYF
TGCGCCAGCAGCTGGGGGGGAGAGCAGTACTTC
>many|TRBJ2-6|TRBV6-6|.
CASSVGLFSGANVLTF
TGTGCCAGCAGTGTGGGACTTTTCTCTGGGGCCAACGTCCTGACTTTC
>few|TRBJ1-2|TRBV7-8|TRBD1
CASSSNRGPKSYGYTF
TGTGCCAGCAGCTCCAACAGGGGGCCTAAGTCCTATGGCTACACCTTC
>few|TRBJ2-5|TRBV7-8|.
CASSPRERETQYF
TGTGCCAGCAGCCCCCGGGAGAGGGAGACCCAGTACTTC
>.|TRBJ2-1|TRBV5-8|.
CASSSRGASWFGEQFF
TGTGCCAGCAGCTCCAGGGGGGCCTCATGGTTTGGTGAGCAGTTCTTC
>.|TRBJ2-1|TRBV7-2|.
CASSLDSYYNEQFF
TGTGCCAGCAGCTTAGACTCATACTACAATGAGCAGTTCTTC
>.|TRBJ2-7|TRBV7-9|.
CASSPGGHRSGAYEQYF
TGTGCCAGCAGCCCCGGCGGACACCGGTCGGGCGCCTACGAGCAGTACTTC
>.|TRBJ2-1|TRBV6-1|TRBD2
CASSESGLAGGLYNEQFF
TGTGCCAGCAGTGAATCGGGACTAGCGGGGGGTCTATACAATGAGCAGTTCTTC
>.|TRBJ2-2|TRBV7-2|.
CASSFVGGQGMGELFF
TGTGCCAGCAGCTTTGTAGGGGGTCAGGGGATGGGGGAGCTGTTTTTT
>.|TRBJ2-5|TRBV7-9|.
CASTLQETQYF
TGTGCCAGCACGTTACAAGAGACCCAGTACTTC
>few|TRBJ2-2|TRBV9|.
CASSASPGASGELFF
TGTGCCAGCAGCGCATCACCAGGGGCGTCCGGGGAGCTGTTTTTT
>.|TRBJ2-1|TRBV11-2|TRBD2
CASTPLGAGVNNEQFF
TGTGCCAGCACGCCCCTTGGGGCGGGGGTCAATAATGAGCAGTTCTTC
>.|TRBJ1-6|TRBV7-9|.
CASSPGTLNSPLHF
TGTGCCAGCAGCCCCGGGACATTGAATTCACCCCTCCACTTT
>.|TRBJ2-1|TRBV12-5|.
CASGLGSNEQFF
TGTGCTAGTGGTTTGGGCAGCAATGAGCAGTTCTTC
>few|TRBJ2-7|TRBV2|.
CASRRAQGVSYEQYF
TGTGCCAGCAGGCGGGCACAGGGCGTCTCCTACGAGCAGTACTTC
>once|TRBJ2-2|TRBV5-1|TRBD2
CASSLTSGGDTGELFF
TGCGCCAGCAGCTTGACTAGCGGGGGGGACACCGGGGAGCTGTTTTTT
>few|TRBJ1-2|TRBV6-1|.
CASSDQGNYGYTF
TGTGCCAGCAGTGATCAGGGTAACTATGGCTACACCTTC
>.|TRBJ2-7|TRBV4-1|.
CASSWTVQGSYEQYF
TGCGCCAGCAGCTGGACGGTACAGGGCTCCTACGAGCAGTACTTC
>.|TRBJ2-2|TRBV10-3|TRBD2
CATGLAGGGELFF
TGTGCCACGGGACTAGCGGGAGGGGGGGAGCTGTTTTTT
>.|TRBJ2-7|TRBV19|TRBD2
CASSIRTSGIYEQYF
TGTGCCAGTAGTATTAGGACTAGCGGGATCTACGAGCAGTACTTC
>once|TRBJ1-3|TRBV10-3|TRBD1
CAISERTGRSSGNTIYF
TGTGCCATCAGTGAACGGACAGGGCGGTCCTCTGGAAACACCATATATTTT
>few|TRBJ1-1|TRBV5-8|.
CASSILGAFF
TGTGCCAGCAGCATACTCGGAGCTTTCTTT
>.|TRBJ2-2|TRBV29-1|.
CSALRLDTGELFF
TGCAGCGCACTCCGTTTAGACACCGGGGAGCTGTTTTTT
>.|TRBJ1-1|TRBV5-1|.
CASSLLGRTEAFF
TGCGCCAGCAGCTTGTTAGGGAGGACTGAAGCTTTCTTT
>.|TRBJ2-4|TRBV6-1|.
CASSRGDIQYF
TGTGCCAGCAGTCGCGGGGACATTCAGTACTTC